This entry features one T cell receptor (beta chain) sequence. In Cohort 3, a recovered donor had either two negative PCRs, clearance, or symptom resolution. In the study's own analysis: Counts of nucleated cells, estimated from reference gene primer amplification, were obtained. The repertoire was sequenced with immunoSEQ multiplex PCR; TCRdb's copy has only in-frame clones and lacks some. Clone size and V and J calls were adopted from that table, with D and trimming inferred from the DNA. The top ten clones hold roughly 1.9% of a sample with a few hundred thousand clones, more than 75% of them seen once. This entry is derived from a study of blood T cell repertoires in COVID-19. Overall study context: Samples taken during acute and convalescent COVID-19 were collected in the United States, Italy and Spain. PBMCs, B-cell-depleted T cells, or T cells were the source of the cDNA or gDNA that made up the material.

In germline, CDR1 is MNHNY, CDR2 SVGAGI (reference sequence). The CDR3 covers 14 residues. V shed 1 base and J shed 4 bases, with 9 bases lying between them. This sequence originates from a woman in her 40s who had recovered from COVID-19. The specimen was PBMCs or T cells enriched from blood (not recorded which). The gene calls are TRBV6-6 and TRBJ2-3; no clear D. DNA of the CDR3: TGTGCCAGCAGTTACTTCCTAGTCGCAGATACGCAGTATTTT. As protein: CASSYFLVADTQYF.